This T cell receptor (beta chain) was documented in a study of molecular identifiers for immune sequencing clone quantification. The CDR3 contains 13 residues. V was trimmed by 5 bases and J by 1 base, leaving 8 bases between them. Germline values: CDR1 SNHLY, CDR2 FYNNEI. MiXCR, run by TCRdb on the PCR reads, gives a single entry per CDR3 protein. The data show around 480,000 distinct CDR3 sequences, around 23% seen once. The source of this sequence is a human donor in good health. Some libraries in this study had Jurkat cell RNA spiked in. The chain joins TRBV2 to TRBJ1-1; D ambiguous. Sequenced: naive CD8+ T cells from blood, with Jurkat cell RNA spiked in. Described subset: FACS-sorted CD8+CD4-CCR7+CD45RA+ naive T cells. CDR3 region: CASSITSNTEAFF. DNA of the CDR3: TGTGCCAGCAGTATCACATCGAACACTGAAGCTTTCTTT.